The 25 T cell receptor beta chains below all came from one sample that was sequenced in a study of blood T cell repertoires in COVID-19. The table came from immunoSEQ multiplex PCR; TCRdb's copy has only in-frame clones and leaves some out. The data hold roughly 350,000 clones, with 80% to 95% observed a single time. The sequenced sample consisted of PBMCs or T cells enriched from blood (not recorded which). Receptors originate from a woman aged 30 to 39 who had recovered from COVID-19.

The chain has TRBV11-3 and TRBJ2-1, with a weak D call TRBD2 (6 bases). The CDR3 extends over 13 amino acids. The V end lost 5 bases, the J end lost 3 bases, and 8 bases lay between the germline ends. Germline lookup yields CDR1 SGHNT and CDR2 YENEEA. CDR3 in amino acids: CASSTTSYNEQFF. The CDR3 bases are TGTGCCAGCAGCACGACTAGCTACAATGAGCAGTTCTTC.

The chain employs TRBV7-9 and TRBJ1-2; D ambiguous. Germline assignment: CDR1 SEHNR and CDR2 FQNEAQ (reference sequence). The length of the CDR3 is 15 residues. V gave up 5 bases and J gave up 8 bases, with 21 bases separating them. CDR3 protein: CASSPSTPGTYGYTF. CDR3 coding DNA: TGTGCCAGCAGCCCATCGACACCAGGAACGTACGGCTACACCTTC.

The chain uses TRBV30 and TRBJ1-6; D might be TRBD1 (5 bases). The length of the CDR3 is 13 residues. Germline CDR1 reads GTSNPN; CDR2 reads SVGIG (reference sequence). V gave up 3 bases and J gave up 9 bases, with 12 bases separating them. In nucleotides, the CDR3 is TGTGCCTGGAGCGGGGGGGTAACTTCACCCCTCCACTTT. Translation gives CAWSGGVTSPLHF.

CDR3 coding DNA: TGTGCCAGCAATAGGGGCTCGAGCACAGATACGCAGTATTTT. This encodes CASNRGSSTDTQYF. The chain recombines TRBV21-1 with TRBJ2-3; the D call TRBD1 from the table was never checked on the DNA. TRBV21-1 has pseudogene status. This CDR3 has 14 amino acids.

CDR3 coding DNA: TGCGCCAGCAGCCAGGCGGAGGGAGCTAACTATGGCTACACCTTC. Protein: CASSQAEGANYGYTF. The chain joins TRBV5-1 to TRBJ1-2, with D unclear. The CDR3 is 15 amino acids. V was pared by 4 bases and J by 0 bases, with 13 bases between. Germline V lookup: CDR1 SGHRS, CDR2 YFSETQ.

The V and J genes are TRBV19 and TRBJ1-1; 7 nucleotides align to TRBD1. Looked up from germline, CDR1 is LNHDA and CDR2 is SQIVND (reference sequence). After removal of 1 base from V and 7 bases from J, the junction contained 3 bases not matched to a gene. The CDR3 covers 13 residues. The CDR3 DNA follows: TGTGCCAGTAGTATAGGTGGGACAGTTGAAGCTTTCTTT. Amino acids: CASSIGGTVEAFF.

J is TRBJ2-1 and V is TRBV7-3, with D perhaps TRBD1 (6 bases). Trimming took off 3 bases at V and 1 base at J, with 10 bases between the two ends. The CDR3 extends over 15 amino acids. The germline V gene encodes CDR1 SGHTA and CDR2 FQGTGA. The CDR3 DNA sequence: TGTGCCAGCAGCTTCAGGGACAATTCCTACAATGAGCAGTTCTTC. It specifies CASSFRDNSYNEQFF. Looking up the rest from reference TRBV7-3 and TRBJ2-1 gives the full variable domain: GAGVSQTPSNKVTEKGKYVELRCDPISGHTALYWYRQSLGQGPEFLIYFQGTGAADDSGLPNDRFFAVRPEGSVSTLKIQRTERGDSAVYLCASSFRDNSYNEQFFGPGTRLTVL.

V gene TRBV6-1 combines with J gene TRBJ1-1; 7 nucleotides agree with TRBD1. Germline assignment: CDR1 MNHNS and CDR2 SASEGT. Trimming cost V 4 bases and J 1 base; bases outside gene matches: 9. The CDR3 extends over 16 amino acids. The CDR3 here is CASSGRKTGKNTEAFF. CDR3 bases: TGTGCCAGCAGTGGGAGAAAGACAGGGAAGAACACTGAAGCTTTCTTT.

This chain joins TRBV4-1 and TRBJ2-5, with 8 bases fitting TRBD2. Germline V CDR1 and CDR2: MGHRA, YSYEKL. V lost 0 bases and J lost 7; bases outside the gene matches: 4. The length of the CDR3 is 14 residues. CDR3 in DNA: TGCGCCAGCAGCCAAGATCTAGCGGGTTGGACCCAGTACTTC. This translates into CASSQDLAGWTQYF.

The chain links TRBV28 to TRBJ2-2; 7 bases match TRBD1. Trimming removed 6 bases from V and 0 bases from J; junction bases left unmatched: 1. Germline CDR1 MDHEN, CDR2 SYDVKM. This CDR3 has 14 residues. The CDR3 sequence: CASRGQTNTGELFF. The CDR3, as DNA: TGTGCCAGCAGGGGACAGACGAACACCGGGGAGCTGTTTTTT.

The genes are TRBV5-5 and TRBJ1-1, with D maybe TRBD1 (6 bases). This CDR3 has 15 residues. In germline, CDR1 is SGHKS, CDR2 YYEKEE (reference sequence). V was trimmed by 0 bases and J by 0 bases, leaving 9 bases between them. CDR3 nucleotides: TGTGCCAGCAGCTTGGATGGGGGCATGAACACTGAAGCTTTCTTT. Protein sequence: CASSLDGGMNTEAFF.

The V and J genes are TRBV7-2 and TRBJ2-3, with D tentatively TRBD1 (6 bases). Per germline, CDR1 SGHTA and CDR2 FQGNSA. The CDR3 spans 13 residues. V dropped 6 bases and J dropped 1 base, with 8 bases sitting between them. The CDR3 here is CASRRQGTDTQYF. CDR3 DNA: TGTGCCAGCAGGAGACAGGGCACAGATACGCAGTATTTT.

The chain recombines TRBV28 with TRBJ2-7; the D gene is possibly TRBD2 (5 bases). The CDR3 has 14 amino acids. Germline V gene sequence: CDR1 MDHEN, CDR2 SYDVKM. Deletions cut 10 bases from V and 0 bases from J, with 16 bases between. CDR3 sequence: CANPRGRASYEQYF. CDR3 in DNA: TGTGCCAACCCTCGGGGTAGGGCCTCCTACGAGCAGTACTTC. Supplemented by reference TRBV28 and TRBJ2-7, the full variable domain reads DVKVTQSSRYLVKRTGEKVFLECVQDMDHENMFWYRQDPGLGLRLIYFSYDVKMKEKGDIPEGYSVSREKKERFSLILESASTNQTSMYLCANPRGRASYEQYFGPGTRLTVT.

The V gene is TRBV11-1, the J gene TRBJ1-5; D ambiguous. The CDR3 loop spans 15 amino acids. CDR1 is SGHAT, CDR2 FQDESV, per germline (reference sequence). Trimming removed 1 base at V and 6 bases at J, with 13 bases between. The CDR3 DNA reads TGTGCCAGCAGCTTAGGGAGCGGGTCCGGTCAGCCCCAGCATTTT. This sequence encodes CASSLGSGSGQPQHF.

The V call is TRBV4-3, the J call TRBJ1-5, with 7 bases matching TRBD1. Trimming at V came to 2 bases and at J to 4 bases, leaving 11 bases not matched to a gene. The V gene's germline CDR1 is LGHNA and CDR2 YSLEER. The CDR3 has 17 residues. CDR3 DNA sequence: TGCGCCAGCAGCCAACTCGAGGGGGCAGGGGGTAATCAGCCCCAGCATTTT. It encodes CASSQLEGAGGNQPQHF.

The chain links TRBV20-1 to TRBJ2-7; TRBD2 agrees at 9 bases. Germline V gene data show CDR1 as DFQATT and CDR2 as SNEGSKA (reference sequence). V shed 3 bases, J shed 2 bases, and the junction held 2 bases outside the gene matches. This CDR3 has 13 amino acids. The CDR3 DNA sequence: TGCAGTGCTAGTCAGCGGGGGGCCTACGAGCAGTACTTC. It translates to CSASQRGAYEQYF.

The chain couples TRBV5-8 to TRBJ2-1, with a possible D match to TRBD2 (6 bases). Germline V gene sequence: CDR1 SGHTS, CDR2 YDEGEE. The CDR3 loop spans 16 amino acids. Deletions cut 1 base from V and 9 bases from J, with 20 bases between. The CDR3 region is CASSLSGGMRLVEQFF. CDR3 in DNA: TGTGCCAGCAGCTTGTCAGGCGGGATGAGGCTGGTTGAGCAGTTCTTC.

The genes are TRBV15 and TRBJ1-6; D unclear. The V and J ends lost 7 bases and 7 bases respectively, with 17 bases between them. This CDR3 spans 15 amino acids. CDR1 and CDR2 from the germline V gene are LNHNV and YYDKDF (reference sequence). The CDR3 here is CATKAGRARNSPLHF. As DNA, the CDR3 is TGTGCCACCAAGGCGGGCAGAGCTCGGAATTCACCCCTCCACTTT.

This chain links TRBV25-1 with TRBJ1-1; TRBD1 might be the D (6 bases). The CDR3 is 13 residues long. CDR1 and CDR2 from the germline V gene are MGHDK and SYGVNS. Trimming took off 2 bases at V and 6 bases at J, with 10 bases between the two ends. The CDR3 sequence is CASSEQGIAEAFF. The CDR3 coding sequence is TGTGCCAGCAGTGAACAGGGGATCGCTGAAGCTTTCTTT. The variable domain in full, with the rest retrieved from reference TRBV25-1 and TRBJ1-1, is EADIYQTPRYLVIGTGKKITLECSQTMGHDKMYWYQQDPGMELHLIHYSYGVNSTEKGDLSSESTVSRIRTEHFPLTLESARPSHTSQYLCASSEQGIAEAFFGQGTRLTVV.

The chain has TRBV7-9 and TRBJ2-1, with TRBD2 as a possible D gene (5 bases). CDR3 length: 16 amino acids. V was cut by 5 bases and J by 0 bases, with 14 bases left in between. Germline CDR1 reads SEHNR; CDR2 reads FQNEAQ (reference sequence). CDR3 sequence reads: CASSNSATSSYNEQFF. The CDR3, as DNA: TGTGCCAGCAGCAATAGCGCGACCAGCTCCTACAATGAGCAGTTCTTC.

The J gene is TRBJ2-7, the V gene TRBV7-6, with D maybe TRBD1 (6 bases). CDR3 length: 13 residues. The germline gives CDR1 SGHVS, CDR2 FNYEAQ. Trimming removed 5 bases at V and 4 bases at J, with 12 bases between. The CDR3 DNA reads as TGTGCCAGCAGCCCGGGACAATATTACGAGCAGTACTTC. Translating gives CASSPGQYYEQYF.

In DNA form, the CDR3 reads TGTGCCAGTAGGCCCGGGGGGATCTACAATGAGCAGTTCTTC. Residues: CASRPGGIYNEQFF. The chain uses TRBV19 and TRBJ2-1, with 7 bases matching TRBD2. The CDR3 spans 14 residues. V was pared by 6 bases and J by 3 bases, with 5 bases of the junction left unmatched. Germline CDR1 LNHDA, CDR2 SQIVND (reference sequence).

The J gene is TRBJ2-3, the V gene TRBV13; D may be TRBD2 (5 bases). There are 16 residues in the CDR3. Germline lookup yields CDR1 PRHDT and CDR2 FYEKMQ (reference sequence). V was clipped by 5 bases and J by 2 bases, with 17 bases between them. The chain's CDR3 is CASSLRGAVNTDTQYF. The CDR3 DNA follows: TGTGCCAGCAGCCTCCGAGGAGCGGTGAACACAGATACGCAGTATTTT.

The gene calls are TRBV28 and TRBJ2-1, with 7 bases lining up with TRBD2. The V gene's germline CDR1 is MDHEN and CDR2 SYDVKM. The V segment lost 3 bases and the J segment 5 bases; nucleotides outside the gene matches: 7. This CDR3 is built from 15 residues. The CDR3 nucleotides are TGTGCCAGCAGTTTTCGCGGGAGTAGGAACAATGAGCAGTTCTTC. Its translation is CASSFRGSRNNEQFF. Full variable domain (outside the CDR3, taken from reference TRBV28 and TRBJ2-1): DVKVTQSSRYLVKRTGEKVFLECVQDMDHENMFWYRQDPGLGLRLIYFSYDVKMKEKGDIPEGYSVSREKKERFSLILESASTNQTSMYLCASSFRGSRNNEQFFGPGTRLTVL.

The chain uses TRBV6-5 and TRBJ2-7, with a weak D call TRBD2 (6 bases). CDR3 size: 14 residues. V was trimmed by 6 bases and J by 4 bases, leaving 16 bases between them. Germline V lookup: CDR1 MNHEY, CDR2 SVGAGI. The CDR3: CASSRDSLGYEQYF. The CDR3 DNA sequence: TGTGCCAGCAGCCGGGACTCCCTAGGGTACGAGCAGTACTTC.